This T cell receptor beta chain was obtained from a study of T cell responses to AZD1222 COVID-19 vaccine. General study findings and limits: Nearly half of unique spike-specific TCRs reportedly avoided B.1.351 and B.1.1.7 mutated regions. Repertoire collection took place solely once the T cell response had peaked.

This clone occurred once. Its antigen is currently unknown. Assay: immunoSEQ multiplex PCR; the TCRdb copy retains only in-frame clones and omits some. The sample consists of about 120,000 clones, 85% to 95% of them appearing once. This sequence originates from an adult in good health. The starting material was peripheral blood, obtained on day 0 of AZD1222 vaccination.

The CDR3 reads CATSRGHLMNTEAFF. The CDR3 nucleotides are TGTGCCACCTCTCGGGGACACCTCATGAACACTGAAGCTTTCTTT. The chain links TRBV19 to TRBJ1-1; tentative D call: TRBD1 (6 bases). Per the germline V gene, CDR1 is LNHDA and CDR2 is SQIVND (reference sequence). The germline V and J ends were trimmed by 10 bases and 0 bases, with 18 bases remaining between them. CDR3 size: 15 residues.